A single sample gave rise to the 25 T cell receptor beta chains below, sequenced in a study of shared clonotypes between healthy human individuals (dated by TCRdb to about 2020). The library was built by means of the immunoSEQ multiplex PCR assay. As stored in TCRdb, this immuneACCESS dataset retains in-frame rearrangements with V and J assigned. A fraction of the clones does not appear; measured against another copy, unresolved V genes explain less than half of the discrepancy, and the remainder lacks a known reason. This sample gives around 1.1 million clones in total; around 78% of them show up just once. The ten largest clones add up to roughly 0.55% of the sample. Sequencing was performed on memory CD4+ T cells from PBMCs. The sample's cell subset or site, from its label and the paper: CD45RA-negative fraction. Receptors originate from a man between 18 and 35 years old in good health. Some clones in this sample may be carry-over from other donors' samples.

This chain uses TRBV28 with TRBJ1-2, with a weak D call TRBD1 (6 bases). V dropped 5 bases and J dropped 0 bases, with 13 bases sitting between them. Per the germline V gene, CDR1 is MDHEN and CDR2 is SYDVKM. This CDR3 spans 15 amino acids. CDR3 in DNA: TGTGCCAGCAGTCTCTTCAGGGGAGCTAACTATGGCTACACCTTC. This sequence encodes CASSLFRGANYGYTF.

With respect to this clone: A clone one base away is much larger, so this may be a read error. The V call is TRBV7-7, the J call TRBJ1-2, with D possibly TRBD1 on 6 matching bases. V shed 5 bases and J shed 2 bases, with 9 bases lying between them. There are 13 residues in the CDR3. Germline loops: CDR1 SSHAT, CDR2 FNYEAQ (reference sequence). CDR3 DNA sequence: TGTGCCAGCAGCACCGGACAGAACTATGGCTACACCTTC. This gives the protein CASSTGQNYGYTF.

The chain joins TRBV11-3 to TRBJ1-2; D call uncertain. V was trimmed by 5 bases and J by 8 bases, leaving 12 bases between them. This CDR3 is 12 amino acids long. CDR1 and CDR2 from the germline V gene are SGHNT and YENEEA. The CDR3 spells CASSAGGQGYTF. CDR3 DNA sequence: TGTGCCAGCAGCGCGGGCGGCCAGGGCTACACCTTC.

The chain is built from TRBV2 and TRBJ1-2, with D unresolved. The CDR3 has 14 amino acids. The ends were cut back, 5 bases at V and 7 bases at J, with 17 bases in the middle. Germline values: CDR1 SNHLY, CDR2 FYNNEI. The CDR3 DNA is TGTGCCAGCAGTAGAAGTGGGAGGCTAGGTGGCTACACCTTC. Protein product: CASSRSGRLGGYTF.

The rearrangement links TRBV7-9 to TRBJ2-5; TRBD2 matches 7 bases. The length of the CDR3 is 14 residues. CDR1 is SEHNR and CDR2 is FQNEAQ in the germline V gene (reference sequence). The J segment lost 9 bases and the V segment lost 5 bases, leaving 12 bases of the junction unmatched. Here the CDR3 reads CASSPGMYRGAQYF. CDR3 bases: TGTGCCAGCAGCCCCGGGATGTACCGGGGGGCCCAGTACTTC.

This chain joins TRBV7-6 and TRBJ1-2; a weak D match, TRBD1 (5 bases). The V and J ends lost 0 bases and 6 bases respectively, with 11 bases between them. Germline V CDR1 and CDR2: SGHVS, FNYEAQ. This CDR3 spans 14 amino acids. DNA for the CDR3: TGTGCCAGCAGCTTAGCGCTTGCGGGGGATGGCTACACCTTC. Its translation: CASSLALAGDGYTF. Full variable domain (outside the CDR3, taken from reference TRBV7-6 and TRBJ1-2): GAGVSQSPRYKVTKRGQDVALRCDPISGHVSLYWYRQALGQGPEFLTYFNYEAQQDKSGLPNDRFSAERPEGSISTLTIQRTEQRDSAMYRCASSLALAGDGYTFGSGTRLTVV.

The chain employs TRBV10-3 and TRBJ2-3, with 9 nucleotides matching TRBD1. CDR3 length: 15 residues. Per germline, CDR1 ENHRY and CDR2 SYGVKD. V trimming: 3 bases; J trimming: 4 bases; junction bases outside the gene matches: 5. This CDR3 reads CAISEGGQGADTQYF. DNA of the CDR3: TGTGCCATCAGTGAAGGGGGACAGGGCGCAGATACGCAGTATTTT.

The chain employs TRBV4-1 and TRBJ2-6; 10 nucleotides align to TRBD1. This CDR3 region has 17 residues. From germline, CDR1 is MGHRA and CDR2 YSYEKL. The V segment lost 4 bases and the J segment 0 bases; nucleotides outside the gene matches: 3. The CDR3 spells CASSPRDRGSGANVLTF. The DNA of the CDR3 is TGCGCCAGCAGCCCCCGGGACAGGGGCTCTGGGGCCAACGTCCTGACTTTC.

This clone is a singleton in its sample. V usage is TRBV11-1 and J usage is TRBJ2-2; D is undetermined. Between the trimmed V and J ends, which lost 0 bases and 6 bases, there was a span of 8 bases. This CDR3 region has 14 residues. Germline loops: CDR1 SGHAT, CDR2 FQDESV (reference sequence). The CDR3 is CASSLAGGSGELFF. The CDR3 region has the DNA TGTGCCAGCAGCTTAGCGGGTGGGTCCGGGGAGCTGTTTTTT.

Regarding this clone: Other DNA sequences in the same sample also yield this CDR3. The chain combines TRBV11-2 with TRBJ2-2, with D unclear. This CDR3 comprises 14 residues. Deletions cut 4 bases from V and 6 bases from J, with 12 bases between. Germline V CDR1 and CDR2: SGHAT, FQNNGV. Here the CDR3 DNA reads TGTGCCAGCAGCTCGATGACTGGCGCCGGGGAGCTGTTTTTT. Translation: CASSSMTGAGELFF.

V is TRBV9 and J is TRBJ2-1; no firm D call. Per germline, CDR1 SGDLS and CDR2 YYNGEE. The CDR3 totals 15 residues. Trimming shortened V by 4 bases and J by 0 bases, and 11 bases separated the two germline ends. The CDR3 sequence: CASSLSASSYNEQFF. The CDR3 DNA sequence: TGTGCCAGCAGCTTAAGCGCCAGCTCCTACAATGAGCAGTTCTTC.

V gene TRBV29-1 combines with J gene TRBJ2-7; a possible D gene is TRBD1 (5 bases). Germline loops: CDR1 SQVTM, CDR2 ANQGSEA. The germline V and J ends were trimmed by 1 base and 3 bases, with 13 bases remaining between them. The CDR3 length is 14 residues. CDR3 DNA sequence: TGCAGCGTTGAAGGCACAGGCTTGGGCTACGAGCAGTACTTC. Amino acid sequence: CSVEGTGLGYEQYF.

The sample holds one count of this clone. This chain connects TRBV6-6 to TRBJ1-2; TRBD1 is a possible D gene (5 bases). Trimming took 4 bases from V and 8 from J, leaving 20 bases between them. Per germline, CDR1 MNHNY and CDR2 SVGAGI (reference sequence). This CDR3 is 15 amino acids long. DNA for the CDR3: TGTGCCAGCAGTTCGACGCCGTCCGGGACCGGAGGCTACACCTTC. This sequence encodes CASSSTPSGTGGYTF.

The V gene is TRBV11-3, the J gene TRBJ1-1; TRBD1 is a possible D gene (5 bases). V lost 4 bases to trimming and J lost 5 bases, with 11 bases between them. CDR3 length equals 13 residues. Germline lookup yields CDR1 SGHNT and CDR2 YENEEA. CDR3 sequence (DNA): TGTGCCAGCAGCTCAGGGAGGGAAACTGAAGCTTTCTTT. This encodes CASSSGRETEAFF. Based on the CDR3 plus reference TRBV11-3 and TRBJ1-1, the full variable domain is EAGVVQSPRYKIIEKKQPVAFWCNPISGHNTLYWYLQNLGQGPELLIRYENEEAVDDSQLPKDRFSAERLKGVDSTLKIQPAELGDSAVYLCASSSGRETEAFFGQGTRLTVV.

The rearrangement links TRBV29-1 to TRBJ2-3, with D possibly TRBD2 on 6 matching bases. CDR3 size: 16 residues. Trimming pared 5 bases from V and 2 bases from J, leaving 20 bases between. Germline loops: CDR1 SQVTM, CDR2 ANQGSEA. CDR3 coding DNA: TGCAGCGTTCCCTCCCCGACTAGACCAAACACAGATACGCAGTATTTT. The encoded protein is CSVPSPTRPNTDTQYF.

J is TRBJ1-1 and V is TRBV12-5; 7 bases map to TRBD1. Germline CDR1 LGHNT, CDR2 FRNRAP. J was trimmed by 0 bases and V by 4 bases; bases with no gene match: 5. CDR3 length: 15 residues. The DNA of the CDR3 is TGTGCTAGTGGTTCCGGGACAGAGATGAACACTGAAGCTTTCTTT. It yields the protein CASGSGTEMNTEAFF.

The chain carries TRBV27 and TRBJ2-3; D is uncertain. The CDR3 sequence is 16 residues long. V lost 5 bases and J lost 0, with 15 bases in between. Germline CDR1 reads MNHEY; CDR2 reads SMNVEV (reference sequence). The CDR3 bases are TGTGCCAGCAGTCCTTACTCCGAGGCTAGCACAGATACGCAGTATTTT. It specifies CASSPYSEASTDTQYF.

Notes on this clone: A much larger clone sits a single nucleotide away, making a read error possible. The sample contains more than one DNA sequence encoding this CDR3. V and J are TRBV5-1 and TRBJ2-5; unclear D gene. This CDR3 is 13 amino acids long. Trimming shortened V by 0 bases and J by 2 bases, and 5 bases separated the two germline ends. Looked up from germline, CDR1 is SGHRS and CDR2 is YFSETQ. CDR3 nucleotides: TGCGCCAGCAGCTTGGGGGATCAAGAGACCCAGTACTTC. This encodes CASSLGDQETQYF.

This chain joins TRBV5-1 and TRBJ2-5, with 14 bases fitting TRBD2. This CDR3 region has 16 residues. Germline assignment: CDR1 SGHRS and CDR2 YFSETQ. With V trimmed by 2 bases and J by 4 bases, 4 bases remained unmatched. The CDR3 DNA sequence: TGCGCCAGCAGCTTACTAGGACTAGCGGGAGGAGAGACCCAGTACTTC. Residues: CASSLLGLAGGETQYF. Combining the CDR3 with reference TRBV5-1 and TRBJ2-5 gives the whole variable domain KAGVTQTPRYLIKTRGQQVTLSCSPISGHRSVSWYQQTPGQGLQFLFEYFSETQRNKGNFPGRFSGRQFSNSRSEMNVSTLELGDSALYLCASSLLGLAGGETQYFGPGTRLLVL.

This clone was seen only a few times. The chain joins TRBV2 to TRBJ1-1, with 8 bases aligning to TRBD1. CDR3 length: 14 residues. V was pared by 7 bases and J by 5 bases, with 9 bases of the junction left unmatched. Germline lookup yields CDR1 SNHLY and CDR2 FYNNEI. The CDR3 loop is CASKVETGETEAFF. The CDR3 nucleotides read TGTGCCAGCAAGGTCGAGACAGGGGAGACTGAAGCTTTCTTT.

The rearrangement uses TRBV28 and TRBJ2-7; D gene ambiguous. Between the trimmed V and J ends, which lost 4 bases and 2 bases, there was a span of 27 bases. Germline CDR1 and CDR2: MDHEN and SYDVKM. The CDR3 is 19 amino acids. CDR3 in DNA: TGTGCCAGCAGTTCGAAGCCCGGGCCGCTCTACTTCAGAGCCTACGAGCAGTACTTC. Translating it yields CASSSKPGPLYFRAYEQYF.

This chain joins TRBV5-6 and TRBJ2-1; weak D call: TRBD2 (6 bases). V was cut by 4 bases and J by 6 bases, with 17 bases left in between. This CDR3 is built from 15 residues. Germline V gives CDR1 SGHDT, CDR2 YYEEEE. CDR3 bases: TGTGCCAGCAGCGGGATAACTAGCTTTATCAATGAGCAGTTCTTC. Its translation is CASSGITSFINEQFF. Using reference TRBV5-6 and TRBJ2-1 for the parts outside the CDR3, the full variable domain is DAGVTQSPTHLIKTRGQQVTLRCSPKSGHDTVSWYQQALGQGPQFIFQYYEEEERQRGNFPDRFSGHQFPNYSSELNVNALLLGDSALYLCASSGITSFINEQFFGPGTRLTVL.

The rearrangement links TRBV2 to TRBJ2-7, with TRBD2 matching 13 bases. The CDR3 loop spans 16 amino acids. V shed 6 bases and J 0 bases; nucleotides not matched to a gene: 5. Germline lookup yields CDR1 SNHLY and CDR2 FYNNEI. The CDR3 region has the DNA TGTGCCAGCAGAATCGGACTAGCGGGGGTCTCCTACGAGCAGTACTTC. This encodes CASRIGLAGVSYEQYF.

This chain uses TRBV5-1 with TRBJ2-7; the D gene is possibly TRBD2 (7 bases). Germline CDR1 is SGHRS and CDR2 is YFSETQ. V was trimmed by 2 bases and J by 3 bases, leaving 15 bases between them. The CDR3 is made up of 15 amino acids. DNA of the CDR3: TGCGCCAGCAGCTTAGGGGGAGGGTCAAACTACGAGCAGTACTTC. It translates to CASSLGGGSNYEQYF.

This clone was observed a handful of times. The V call is TRBV19, the J call TRBJ2-2; D unclear. The CDR3 runs 17 residues. Per the germline V gene, CDR1 is LNHDA and CDR2 is SQIVND (reference sequence). Trimming took 11 bases from V and 0 from J, leaving 22 bases between them. CDR3 protein: CASLRSRGRPNTGELFF. CDR3 coding DNA: TGTGCCTCCCTCCGGTCCCGTGGGCGCCCGAACACCGGGGAGCTGTTTTTT.